This entry features one TCR beta chain sequence. The antigen is undetermined. The CDR3 sequence is 15 residues long. Germline-derived CDR1 and CDR2 are SGHTA and FQGNSA. The source of the sample is a study of cytomegalovirus exposure and HLA in healthy donors. General study findings and limits: Another analysis was done later, and it associated roughly 15,000 TCR beta sequences with HLA alleles at 0.05 false discovery rate. Listed as cytomegalovirus-associated were roughly 180 TCR beta chains. Further analysis was carried out later, and it showed several of the most significant clusters appearing linked to common viral pathogens.

The PCR had 60 Vbeta and 13 Jbeta primers. TCRdb's table, derived via immunoSEQ multiplex PCR, lists solely in-frame clones and lacks some. This sample has 160,000 or so clones, with around 77% found just once. The V gene is TRBV7-2, the J gene TRBJ2-5, with TRBD2 as a possible D gene (6 bases). The DNA end lines up better with TRBJ2-7; the J call may be wrong. Sequences were obtained from PBMCs. The TCR sequence derives from a man aged 55 to 70 in good health and CMV-seronegative. The CDR3 is CASSSDGGPIYEQYF. In DNA form, the CDR3 reads TGTGCCAGCAGCTCCGACGGAGGGCCGATCTACGAGCAGTACTTC.